This T cell receptor beta chain was recorded in a study of breast tumors, draining lymph nodes, adjacent tissues. V shed 0 bases, J shed 2 bases, and the junction held 6 bases outside the gene matches. Germline lookup yields CDR1 DFQATT and CDR2 SNEGSKA (reference sequence). The CDR3 contains 15 residues. General study findings and limits: Luminal-like breast cancer showed significantly higher tumor–nontumor repertoire similarity than basal-like. Tumor TCR diversity was below lymph nodes but above nontumor tissue.

TCRdb used MiXCR to reprocess the multiplex PCR reads, holding one entry per CDR3 protein. This sample has over 60,000 distinct CDR3 sequences, with roughly 59% found just once. This clonotype appeared a few times. Its target is unknown. The TCR originated in a female donor with breast cancer. Some clones in this sample may be carry-over from other donors' samples. The chain links TRBV20-1 to TRBJ2-5, with 7 bases lining up with TRBD2. The sample taken for sequencing was breast tumor tissue. CDR3 coding DNA: TGCAGTGCTAGAGATAGGATTAGCGGGCAAGAGACCCAGTACTTC. Translated: CSARDRISGQETQYF.